What follows are 15 T cell receptor beta chains derived from one specimen sequenced in a study of technical replicates of blood from several donors. Here immunoSEQ multiplex PCR was the method, and the copy in TCRdb shows in-frame clones only, minus some. Here the sample spans around 67,000 clones, roughly 95% being singletons. The sequenced sample consisted of T cells isolated from PBMCs. The receptors were sampled from a human donor in good health.

CDR3 residues: CASSSASPSYEQYF. The CDR3 DNA reads as TGTGCCAGCAGTTCTGCTAGCCCTTCCTACGAGCAGTACTTC. J is TRBJ2-7 and V is TRBV27; D is perhaps TRBD2 (5 bases). CDR1 MNHEY and CDR2 SMNVEV come from the germline V gene (reference sequence). The CDR3 sequence is 14 residues long. V was clipped by 4 bases and J by 1 base, with 11 bases between them.

The chain has TRBV13 and TRBJ1-3, with D unclear. V was clipped by 3 bases and J by 2 bases, with 8 bases between them. Germline CDR1 and CDR2: PRHDT and FYEKMQ (reference sequence). The CDR3 is made up of 14 amino acids. In nucleotides, the CDR3 is TGTGCCAGCAGCTTTTCCGGGGCTGGAAACACCATATATTTT. The encoded protein is CASSFSGAGNTIYF.

The rearrangement joins TRBV2 to TRBJ2-7, with TRBD1 matching over 7 bases. V was clipped by 3 bases and J by 3 bases; unmatched bases: 11. Germline loops: CDR1 SNHLY, CDR2 FYNNEI. The CDR3 sequence is 16 residues long. CDR3 DNA sequence: TGTGCCAGCAGTGACCCCGGGACAGAGACCGACTACGAGCAGTACTTC. Translation: CASSDPGTETDYEQYF.

The rearrangement links TRBV12-5 to TRBJ1-1; D remains unclear. The germline gives CDR1 LGHNT, CDR2 FRNRAP. The ends were cut back, 2 bases at V and 0 bases at J, with 4 bases in the middle. The CDR3 has 13 residues. This CDR3 reads CASGLLMNTEAFF. CDR3 in DNA: TGTGCTAGTGGTTTGTTAATGAACACTGAAGCTTTCTTT.

V usage is TRBV4-2 and J usage is TRBJ1-2, with no clear D. The V end lost 1 base, the J end lost 5 bases, and 11 bases lay between the germline ends. CDR1 is LGHNA and CDR2 is YNFKEQ in the germline V gene. CDR3 size: 14 residues. In DNA, the CDR3 is TGTGCCAGCAGCCAAGGGGAGGGTTGGTATGGCTACACCTTC. Translated, it gives CASSQGEGWYGYTF.

The gene calls are TRBV7-3 and TRBJ2-3; 8 nucleotides align to TRBD2. The length of the CDR3 is 17 residues. After removal of 5 bases from V and 2 bases from J, the junction contained 12 bases not matched to a gene. Germline lookup yields CDR1 SGHTA and CDR2 FQGTGA. The CDR3 sequence is CASSPTGAGGITDTQYF. In nucleotides, the CDR3 is TGTGCCAGCAGCCCCACGGGGGCGGGGGGCATCACAGATACGCAGTATTTT.

The chain combines TRBV11-3 with TRBJ2-1; no definite D call. CDR1 SGHNT and CDR2 YENEEA come from the germline V gene. Between the trimmed V and J ends, which lost 0 bases and 9 bases, there was a span of 9 bases. CDR3 length: 13 residues. The CDR3 DNA follows: TGTGCCAGCAGCTTAGATGAAGCTGGTGAGCAGTTCTTC. It encodes CASSLDEAGEQFF.

The rearrangement joins TRBV5-1 to TRBJ2-7, with TRBD1 matching over 8 bases. CDR3 size: 15 residues. CDR1 and CDR2 (germline): SGHRS, YFSETQ. The V and J ends lost 2 bases and 7 bases, in that order; junction bases with no gene match: 11. CDR3 sequence (DNA): TGCGCCAGCAGCTTTATCGGACAGGGAATGGAAGAGCAGTACTTC. Residues: CASSFIGQGMEEQYF.

The chain joins TRBV5-1 to TRBJ1-4; unclear D gene. The CDR3 has 15 amino acids. CDR1 and CDR2 (germline): SGHRS, YFSETQ. V lost 2 bases and J 0 bases, leaving 8 bases between the germline ends. CDR3 sequence reads: CASSFSPATNEKLFF. DNA for the CDR3: TGCGCCAGCAGCTTTAGTCCTGCAACTAATGAAAAACTGTTTTTT.

The rearrangement links TRBV15 to TRBJ2-1, with 7 positions matching TRBD1. The CDR3 has 16 residues. Germline V gene data show CDR1 as LNHNV and CDR2 as YYDKDF (reference sequence). Trimming removed 3 bases from V and 3 bases from J; junction bases left unmatched: 8. CDR3 nucleotide sequence: TGTGCCACCAGCAGTCGACAGGGTACGGTCTACAATGAGCAGTTCTTC. This sequence encodes CATSSRQGTVYNEQFF.

The chain employs TRBV7-8 and TRBJ2-4; 8 nucleotides match TRBD2. CDR3 length: 14 residues. V trimming: 7 bases; J trimming: 3 bases; junction bases outside the gene matches: 5. CDR1 and CDR2 (germline): SGHVS, FQNEAQ. The CDR3: CASTGGVNKNIQYF. The CDR3 coding sequence is TGTGCCAGCACCGGGGGGGTCAACAAAAACATTCAGTACTTC.

This clone was observed a single time. The chain joins TRBV5-1 to TRBJ2-2; no clear D. Per the germline V gene, CDR1 is SGHRS and CDR2 is YFSETQ. Trimming removed 2 bases from V and 4 bases from J, with 6 bases in between. CDR3 size: 13 residues. The CDR3, as DNA: TGCGCCAGCAGCTTAAGCCCCACCGGGGAGCTGTTTTTT. Its translation is CASSLSPTGELFF. The variable domain in full, with the rest retrieved from reference TRBV5-1 and TRBJ2-2, is KAGVTQTPRYLIKTRGQQVTLSCSPISGHRSVSWYQQTPGQGLQFLFEYFSETQRNKGNFPGRFSGRQFSNSRSEMNVSTLELGDSALYLCASSLSPTGELFFGEGSRLTVL.

A single count supports this clone. This chain links TRBV5-1 with TRBJ1-2; 8 nucleotides agree with TRBD1. In germline, CDR1 is SGHRS, CDR2 YFSETQ. The CDR3 is 14 amino acids. J lost 5 bases, V lost 7 bases, and 10 bases had no gene match. The DNA of the CDR3 is TGCGCCAGCGCACCAGGGGGCGCGTTGTATGGCTACACCTTC. Translated: CASAPGGALYGYTF.

This chain joins TRBV13 and TRBJ2-3; TRBD2 is a possible D gene (6 bases). The CDR3 has 14 amino acids. CDR1 and CDR2 (germline): PRHDT, FYEKMQ (reference sequence). Trimming shortened V by 4 bases and J by 5 bases, and 13 bases separated the two germline ends. The DNA of the CDR3 is TGTGCCAGCAGCTCGGAGGGCCCTAGAGATACGCAGTATTTT. It specifies CASSSEGPRDTQYF.

The rearrangement uses TRBV19 and TRBJ1-1; TRBD1 might be the D (5 bases). The germline V gene has CDR1 LNHDA and CDR2 SQIVND (reference sequence). This CDR3 region has 13 residues. Here the CDR3 reads CATTGHRNTEAFF. CDR3 DNA: TGTGCTACTACCGGACATCGGAACACTGAAGCTTTCTTT.